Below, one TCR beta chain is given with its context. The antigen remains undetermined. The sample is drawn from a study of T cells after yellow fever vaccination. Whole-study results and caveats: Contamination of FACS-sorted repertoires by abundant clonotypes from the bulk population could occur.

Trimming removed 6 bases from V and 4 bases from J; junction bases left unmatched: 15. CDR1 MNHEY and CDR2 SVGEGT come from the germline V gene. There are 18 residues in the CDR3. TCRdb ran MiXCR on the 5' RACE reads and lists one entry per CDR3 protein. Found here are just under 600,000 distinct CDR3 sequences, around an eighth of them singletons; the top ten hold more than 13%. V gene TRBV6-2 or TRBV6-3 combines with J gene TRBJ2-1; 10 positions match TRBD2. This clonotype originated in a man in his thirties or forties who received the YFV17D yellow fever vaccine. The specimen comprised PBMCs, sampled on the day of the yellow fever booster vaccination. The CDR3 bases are TGTGCCAGCAGCTACAGGGGTGCTAGCGGGAGATATTACAATGAGCAGTTCTTC. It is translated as CASSYRGASGRYYNEQFF.